The T cell receptor beta chain under discussion was sequenced for a study of blood T cell repertoires in COVID-19. Trimming cost V 3 bases and J 3 bases; bases outside gene matches: 8. The CDR3 is 16 amino acids. Germline-derived CDR1 and CDR2 are LNHDA and SQIVND (reference sequence). Per the study methods: Using reference gene primer amplification, nucleated cell counts were estimated. Libraries were prepared by immunoSEQ multiplex PCR; TCRdb keeps only in-frame clonotypes and omits some of them. V, J and clone size were drawn from that table, and D and trimming were deduced from the DNA. This repertoire shows some 90,000 clones, about 80% found once; its top ten account for roughly 19%.

The chain employs TRBV19 and TRBJ2-3; 8 bases align to TRBD1. The receptor comes from a human donor in a cohort sampled during active COVID-19. Sequencing was performed on peripheral blood. CDR3 sequence reads: CASSMGRTGSTDTQYF. DNA for the CDR3: TGTGCCAGTAGTATGGGGCGGACAGGGTCGACAGATACGCAGTATTTT.